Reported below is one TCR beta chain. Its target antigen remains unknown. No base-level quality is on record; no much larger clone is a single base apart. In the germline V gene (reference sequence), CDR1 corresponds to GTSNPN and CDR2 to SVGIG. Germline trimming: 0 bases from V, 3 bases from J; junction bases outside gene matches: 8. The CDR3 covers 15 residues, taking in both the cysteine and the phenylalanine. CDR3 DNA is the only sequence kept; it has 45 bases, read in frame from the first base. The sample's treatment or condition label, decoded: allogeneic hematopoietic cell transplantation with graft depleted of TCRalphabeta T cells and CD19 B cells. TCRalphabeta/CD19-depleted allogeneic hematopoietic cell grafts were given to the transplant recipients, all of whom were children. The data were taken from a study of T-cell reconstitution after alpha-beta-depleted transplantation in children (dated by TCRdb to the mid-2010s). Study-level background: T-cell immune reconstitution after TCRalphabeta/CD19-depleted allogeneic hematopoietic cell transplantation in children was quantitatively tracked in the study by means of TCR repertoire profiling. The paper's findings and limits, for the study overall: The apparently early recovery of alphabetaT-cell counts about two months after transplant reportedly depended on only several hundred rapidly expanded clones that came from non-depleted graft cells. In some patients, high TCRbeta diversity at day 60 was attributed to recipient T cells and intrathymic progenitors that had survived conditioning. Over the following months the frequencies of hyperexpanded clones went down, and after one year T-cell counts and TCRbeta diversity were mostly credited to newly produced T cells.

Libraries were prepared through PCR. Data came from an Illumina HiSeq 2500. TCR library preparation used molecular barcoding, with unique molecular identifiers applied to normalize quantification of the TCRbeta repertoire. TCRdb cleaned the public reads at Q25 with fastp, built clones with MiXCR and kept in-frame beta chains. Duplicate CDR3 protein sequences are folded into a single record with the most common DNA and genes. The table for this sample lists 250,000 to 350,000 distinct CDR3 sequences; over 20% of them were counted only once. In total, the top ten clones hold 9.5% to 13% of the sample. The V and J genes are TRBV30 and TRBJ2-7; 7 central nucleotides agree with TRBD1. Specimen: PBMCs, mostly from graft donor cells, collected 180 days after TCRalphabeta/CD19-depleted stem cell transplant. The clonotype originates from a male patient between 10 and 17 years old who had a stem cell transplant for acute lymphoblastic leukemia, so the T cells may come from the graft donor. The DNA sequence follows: TGTGCCTGGAGTGTACAACAGGGGTCGATCTACGAGCAGTACTTC. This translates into CAWSVQQGSIYEQYF.